Listed here are 21 T cell receptor beta chains from one sample, sequenced in a study of post-analysis software for immune sequencing data. The study's findings and limits: Five or six TRBV segments were significantly more frequent in patients than in controls. TRBV5-6, TRBV5-1 and TRBV20-1 were among these segments.

Unique molecular identifiers were built into the TCR beta cDNA libraries. One entry per CDR3 protein, called by TCRdb with MiXCR from the PCR reads. The profile shows about 400,000 distinct CDR3 sequences, approximately 33% of them singletons. Their target antigens are unknown. The sequenced sample was blood. These TCRs come from a girl between 5 and 17 years old with multiple sclerosis.

The chain combines TRBV7-9 with TRBJ1-1; 8 positions match TRBD1. CDR3 length: 15 residues. CDR1 SEHNR and CDR2 FQNEAQ come from the germline V gene (reference sequence). The V gene end was trimmed by 5 bases and the J gene end by 7 bases; junction bases not matched to a gene: 12. The CDR3 here is CASSDTPTGVGEAFF. CDR3 in DNA: TGTGCCAGCAGCGACACACCGACAGGGGTGGGTGAAGCTTTCTTT.

In this sample, this clonotype turned up many times. The chain carries TRBV6-5 and TRBJ2-7; D not resolved. The CDR3 contains 13 residues. CDR1 and CDR2 (germline): MNHEY, SVGAGI. Trimming pared 2 bases from V and 3 bases from J, leaving 8 bases between. CDR3 coding DNA: TGTGCCAGCAGTTACGGGGTTGACTACGAGCAGTACTTC. This sequence encodes CASSYGVDYEQYF.

The rearrangement uses TRBV12-3 or TRBV12-4 and TRBJ1-2, with D perhaps TRBD1 (6 bases). Trimming removed 5 bases from V and 5 bases from J, with 18 bases in between. This CDR3 contains 15 residues. The DNA of the CDR3 is TGTGCCAGCAGTAGCAGGGGCCGAAAAGCTTATGGCTACACCTTC. Its translation: CASSSRGRKAYGYTF.

The V and J genes are TRBV6-1 and TRBJ2-5, with unresolved D. Per germline, CDR1 MNHNS and CDR2 SASEGT. V was shortened by 3 bases and J by 4 bases, with 9 bases between the two germline ends. This CDR3 spans 13 amino acids. This chain's CDR3 is CASSDGTVETQYF. CDR3 sequence (DNA): TGTGCCAGCAGTGATGGTACAGTAGAGACCCAGTACTTC.

The sample holds a few counts of this clonotype. J is TRBJ2-1 and V is TRBV12-3 or TRBV12-4; D might be TRBD2 (7 bases). V lost 3 bases to trimming and J lost 1 base, with 10 bases between them. CDR3 length: 15 residues. CDR3 sequence reads: CASSFGGHSYNEQFF. The CDR3, as DNA: TGTGCCAGCAGTTTCGGGGGGCATTCCTACAATGAGCAGTTCTTC.

This clonotype was observed many times. This rearrangement joins TRBV12-3 or TRBV12-4 to TRBJ2-5, with D possibly matching TRBD1 (5 bases). The CDR3 has 13 amino acids. The germline V and J ends were trimmed by 1 base and 11 bases, with 14 bases remaining between them. The CDR3 nucleotides are TGTGCCAGCAGTTTAGTCAGCGCTCCAGGGCAGTACTTC. Its translation: CASSLVSAPGQYF.

The rearrangement links TRBV7-9 to TRBJ1-4, with TRBD1 matching over 8 bases. The CDR3 is 17 amino acids. Unmatched junction bases numbered 18, after V lost 5 bases and J lost 10 bases. Germline V CDR1 and CDR2: SEHNR, FQNEAQ (reference sequence). The CDR3 DNA reads TGTGCCAGCAGCAGCAGTCTCCGGGACAGGTCTGAAGGAAAACTGTTTTTT. Translation gives CASSSSLRDRSEGKLFF.

This clonotype was seen more than once but under ten times. The CDR3 sequence is CASSGFTDTQYF. In DNA form, the CDR3 reads TGCGCCAGCTCGGGGTTTACAGATACGCAGTATTTT. V gene TRBV4-1 combines with J gene TRBJ2-3, with D possibly being TRBD2 (5 bases). Trimming removed 8 bases at V and 3 bases at J, with 9 bases between. The germline V gene encodes CDR1 MGHRA and CDR2 YSYEKL. The CDR3 loop spans 12 amino acids.

This chain connects TRBV18 to TRBJ1-2; 7 bases are a match to TRBD1. This CDR3 contains 15 residues. Germline V gives CDR1 KGHSH, CDR2 LQKENI. V gave up 1 base and J gave up 2 bases; unmatched junction bases: 4. In DNA form, the CDR3 reads TGTGCCAGCTCACCACAAAGGGACAGCAACTATGGCTACACCTTC. It encodes CASSPQRDSNYGYTF.

V usage is TRBV24-1 and J usage is TRBJ2-1; TRBD2 aligns across 10 bases. The CDR3 spans 17 residues. From germline, CDR1 is KGHDR and CDR2 SFDVKD. V gave up 2 bases and J gave up 8 bases; unmatched junction bases: 11. DNA for the CDR3: TGTGCCACCAGTGATTCCATCACAGCGGGGGGGCCCCATGAGCAGTTCTTC. This encodes CATSDSITAGGPHEQFF.

This clonotype was counted at least ten times. This chain connects TRBV3-1 to TRBJ2-7; D is uncertain. The V end lost 0 bases, the J end lost 3 bases, and 9 bases lay between the germline ends. Germline CDR1 and CDR2: LGHDT and YNNKEL (reference sequence). This CDR3 has 14 residues. The CDR3 spells CASSQDWTDYEQYF. CDR3 DNA: TGTGCCAGCAGCCAAGATTGGACGGACTACGAGCAGTACTTC.

This chain links TRBV4-3 with TRBJ2-3; D is undetermined. V shed 0 bases and J shed 10 bases, with 8 bases lying between them. Germline CDR1 and CDR2: LGHNA and YSLEER. This CDR3 is built from 12 residues. CDR3 bases: TGCGCCAGCAGCCAAGACGGGCCGGCGCAGTATTTT. Translation gives CASSQDGPAQYF.

V gene TRBV28 combines with J gene TRBJ2-5; D might be TRBD1 or TRBD2, each matching 5 bases. V was clipped by 10 bases and J by 3 bases, with 12 bases between them. The CDR3 spans 12 residues. Germline V gives CDR1 MDHEN, CDR2 SYDVKM. The CDR3 spells CAIRDAEETQYF. CDR3 in DNA: TGTGCCATCCGGGACGCAGAAGAGACCCAGTACTTC.

J is TRBJ1-4 and V is TRBV5-1; no clear D gene. There are 13 residues in the CDR3. Trimming left V 2 bases short and J 8 bases short, with 10 bases between. CDR1 SGHRS and CDR2 YFSETQ come from the germline V gene. The CDR3 bases are TGCGCCAGCAGCTTCTCGGGCGCCGAAAAACTGTTTTTT. Its protein product is CASSFSGAEKLFF.

The table lists this clonotype with a count of one. Just one base apart from a much larger clone, this may be a read error. The genes are TRBV29-1 and TRBJ2-5; 11 bases align to TRBD1. The J call is doubtful: the DNA matches TRBJ2-7 better. The CDR3 has 15 residues. Germline CDR1 is SQVTM and CDR2 is ANQGSEA. CDR3 sequence (DNA): TGCAGCGTTGAATCGATGGGACAGGGGGGAAACGAGCAGTACTTC. Protein sequence: CSVESMGQGGNEQYF.

The chain couples TRBV5-1 to TRBJ2-5; 7 bases are shared with TRBD1. After removal of 4 bases from V and 1 base from J, the junction contained 7 bases not matched to a gene. This CDR3 has 15 amino acids. Germline CDR1 is SGHRS and CDR2 is YFSETQ. The CDR3 DNA is TGCGCCAGCAGCGTCCTGGGACAGTCCCAAGAGACCCAGTACTTC. Translation: CASSVLGQSQETQYF.

The rearrangement uses TRBV20-1 and TRBJ2-1; 7 nucleotides line up with TRBD2. Germline V lookup: CDR1 DFQATT, CDR2 SNEGSKA (reference sequence). This CDR3 has 13 residues. V shed 6 bases and J 6 bases; nucleotides not matched to a gene: 8. CDR3 bases: TGCAGTGCAGCGGGACCCCCCTCCAATGAGCAGTTCTTC. This sequence encodes CSAAGPPSNEQFF.

This clonotype turned up a few times. The V and J genes are TRBV12-3 or TRBV12-4 and TRBJ1-2, with a possible D match to TRBD1 (5 bases). The V end was cut by 7 bases, the J end by 8 bases, with 14 bases between. The CDR3 is made up of 12 amino acids. CDR3 residues: CASNPGTFGYTF. As DNA, the CDR3 is TGTGCCAGCAACCCTGGGACGTTCGGCTACACCTTC.

V and J are TRBV12-3 or TRBV12-4 and TRBJ2-1; D may be TRBD2 (7 bases). Deletions cut 4 bases from V and 15 bases from J, with 25 bases between. The CDR3 extends over 15 amino acids. Here the CDR3 reads CASSSGHLMREGRFF. DNA for the CDR3: TGTGCCAGCAGTTCGGGACACCTAATGAGGGAGGGTCGGTTCTTC.

This clonotype occurred a few times. This chain links TRBV5-1 with TRBJ2-2; no reliable D call. CDR3 length equals 14 residues. V was clipped by 0 bases and J by 7 bases, with 10 bases between them. Germline CDR1 and CDR2: SGHRS and YFSETQ. This chain's CDR3 is CASSLVPSVGELFF. The CDR3 DNA is TGCGCCAGCAGCTTGGTTCCTAGTGTCGGGGAGCTGTTTTTT.

The table lists this clonotype with a few counts. The DNA of the CDR3 is TGCAGTGCCTTGGGACAGGGGGCGGCTCAGCCCCAGCATTTT. It codes for CSALGQGAAQPQHF. The chain joins TRBV20-1 to TRBJ1-5; 12 bases map to TRBD1. Germline assignment: CDR1 DFQATT and CDR2 SNEGSKA (reference sequence). V lost 6 bases, J lost 6 bases, and 6 bases stayed unmatched. The CDR3 runs to 14 residues.